These 24 T cell receptor beta chains came from one sample sequenced in a study of cytomegalovirus exposure and HLA in healthy donors. This PCR relied on a set of 60 Vbeta primers and 13 Jbeta primers. TCRdb's copy holds only in-frame clones and misses some; the assay was immunoSEQ multiplex PCR. This table holds 120,000 to 150,000 clones, 61% found once. Sequences were obtained from PBMCs. The receptor set was obtained from a male donor in good health and CMV-seronegative.

The chain is built from TRBV7-9 and TRBJ2-7; 7 positions match TRBD1. The V gene's germline CDR1 is SEHNR and CDR2 FQNEAQ (reference sequence). V shed 5 bases and J 5 bases; nucleotides not matched to a gene: 9. This CDR3 region has 14 residues. Here the CDR3 reads CASSPFTGANEQYF. The DNA of the CDR3 is TGTGCCAGCAGCCCATTCACAGGGGCCAACGAGCAGTACTTC.

In this sample, this clone turned up a few times. V usage is TRBV2 and J usage is TRBJ2-5; 11 nucleotides align to TRBD2. The CDR3 totals 15 residues. Trimming at V came to 6 bases and at J to 2 bases, leaving 5 bases not matched to a gene. Germline V gene data show CDR1 as SNHLY and CDR2 as FYNNEI. The DNA of the CDR3 is TGTGCCAGCAGGGGGATAGCGGGGGGGCAAGAGACCCAGTACTTC. This encodes CASRGIAGGQETQYF.

This chain joins TRBV7-6 and TRBJ2-7; 9 bases match TRBD1. The germline V gene has CDR1 SGHVS and CDR2 FNYEAQ. The CDR3 has 14 amino acids. V was clipped by 4 bases and J by 4 bases; unmatched bases: 5. CDR3: CASSSTGGGYEQYF. For the CDR3, the DNA is TGTGCCAGCAGCTCCACAGGGGGCGGGTACGAGCAGTACTTC.

The rearrangement links TRBV6-5 to TRBJ2-2, with 11 bases identical to TRBD2. CDR1 and CDR2 (germline): MNHEY, SVGAGI. V shed 4 bases and J 5 bases; nucleotides not matched to a gene: 6. This CDR3 region has 16 residues. Here the CDR3 reads CASSSTSGGHTGELFF. For the CDR3, the DNA is TGTGCCAGCAGTTCAACTAGCGGGGGCCATACCGGGGAGCTGTTTTTT.

This sequence joins TRBV28 and TRBJ2-5; 9 nucleotides align to TRBD2. In germline, CDR1 is MDHEN, CDR2 SYDVKM. CDR3 size: 15 residues. V lost 6 bases, J lost 2 bases, and 7 bases stayed unmatched. Written as DNA, the CDR3 is TGTGCCAGCAGCGGGGCGGGGGGGCGGCAAGAGACCCAGTACTTC. It encodes CASSGAGGRQETQYF.

V gene TRBV5-4 combines with J gene TRBJ1-1, with unresolved D. Germline assignment: CDR1 SGHNT and CDR2 YYREEE (reference sequence). The CDR3 runs 15 residues. Trimming cost V 3 bases and J 1 base, with 13 bases left between them. The chain's CDR3 is CASSSPLGENTEAFF. The CDR3 DNA is TGTGCCAGCAGCTCACCCTTGGGAGAGAACACTGAAGCTTTCTTT.

The chain combines TRBV7-9 with TRBJ2-2; weak D call: TRBD1 (6 bases). Between the trimmed V and J ends, which lost 3 bases and 3 bases, there was a span of 14 bases. The CDR3 covers 16 residues. The V gene's germline CDR1 is SEHNR and CDR2 FQNEAQ (reference sequence). The CDR3 spells CASSFPRGKDTGELFF. For the CDR3, the DNA is TGTGCCAGCAGCTTCCCAAGGGGGAAGGACACCGGGGAGCTGTTTTTT.

This rearrangement joins TRBV27 to TRBJ1-6; D remains unclear. From germline, CDR1 is MNHEY and CDR2 SMNVEV (reference sequence). Trimming removed 1 base from V and 2 bases from J, with 9 bases in between. This CDR3 contains 16 residues. CDR3 DNA sequence: TGTGCCAGCAGTTTATTTCAGGTTACCTATAATTCACCCCTCCACTTT. It specifies CASSLFQVTYNSPLHF.

The chain couples TRBV5-1 to TRBJ2-3, with 8 bases lining up with TRBD1. Trimming cost V 4 bases and J 4 bases; bases outside gene matches: 11. Germline V gene data show CDR1 as SGHRS and CDR2 as YFSETQ. The CDR3 is 16 amino acids. The CDR3 loop is CASSGRTGNPSDTQYF. The CDR3 DNA reads as TGCGCCAGCAGCGGCAGGACAGGGAACCCCTCAGATACGCAGTATTTT. The full variable domain, completed using reference TRBV5-1 and TRBJ2-3, is KAGVTQTPRYLIKTRGQQVTLSCSPISGHRSVSWYQQTPGQGLQFLFEYFSETQRNKGNFPGRFSGRQFSNSRSEMNVSTLELGDSALYLCASSGRTGNPSDTQYFGPGTRLTVL.

This chain joins TRBV7-9 and TRBJ1-5; 9 bases agree with TRBD1. The length of the CDR3 is 15 residues. Germline CDR1 SEHNR, CDR2 FQNEAQ (reference sequence). V shed 7 bases, J shed 7 bases, and the junction held 11 bases outside the gene matches. The CDR3 DNA reads as TGTGCCAGCAACGCACCCGGGACAGGGCAGCAGCCCCAGCATTTT. It is translated as CASNAPGTGQQPQHF.

The chain links TRBV10-3 to TRBJ1-2; the match to TRBD1 covers 10 bases. Losses at the gene ends were 4 bases for V and 3 bases for J; bases not matched to a gene: 2. Looked up from germline, CDR1 is ENHRY and CDR2 is SYGVKD. This CDR3 has 14 residues. The CDR3 spells CAISAGTGDYGYTF. In nucleotides, the CDR3 is TGTGCCATCAGTGCGGGGACAGGGGACTATGGCTACACCTTC.

The chain joins TRBV7-8 to TRBJ1-1, with TRBD1 as a possible D gene (6 bases). The CDR3 spans 14 residues. Looked up from germline, CDR1 is SGHVS and CDR2 is FQNEAQ. Trimming removed 6 bases at V and 4 bases at J, with 15 bases between. This chain's CDR3 is CASRKGVGATEAFF. The CDR3 coding sequence is TGTGCCAGCAGAAAAGGTGTGGGGGCCACTGAAGCTTTCTTT.

V is TRBV2 and J is TRBJ2-2; D unclear. The germline CDR1 and CDR2 sequences are SNHLY and FYNNEI. The CDR3 has 13 residues. Trimming took 3 bases from V and 4 from J, leaving 6 bases between them. The CDR3 DNA reads as TGTGCCAGCAGTGATACACCCACCGGGGAGCTGTTTTTT. Amino acids: CASSDTPTGELFF.

This clone was seen more than once but under ten times. The V gene is TRBV7-9, the J gene TRBJ1-1, with 9 bases aligning to TRBD1. The CDR3 totals 14 residues. The V segment lost 5 bases and the J segment 3 bases; nucleotides outside the gene matches: 4. CDR1 and CDR2 from the germline V gene are SEHNR and FQNEAQ (reference sequence). The CDR3 sequence is CASSPTGGDTEAFF. CDR3 DNA: TGTGCCAGCAGCCCTACAGGGGGCGACACTGAAGCTTTCTTT.

V is TRBV29-1 and J is TRBJ2-7, with 9 nucleotides matching TRBD1. Germline lookup yields CDR1 SQVTM and CDR2 ANQGSEA. The V gene end was trimmed by 3 bases and the J gene end by 2 bases; junction bases not matched to a gene: 5. The CDR3 consists of 14 residues. The CDR3 loop is CSVENRDRAYEQYF. The DNA for the CDR3 is TGCAGCGTTGAGAACCGGGACAGGGCCTACGAGCAGTACTTC.

This clone was seen only a few times. The V call is TRBV9, the J call TRBJ2-7; tentative D call: TRBD2 (6 bases). Per the germline V gene, CDR1 is SGDLS and CDR2 is YYNGEE. Between the trimmed V and J ends, which lost 0 bases and 6 bases, there was a span of 13 bases. CDR3 length: 14 amino acids. The CDR3 sequence: CASSVEGGTSEQYF. DNA of the CDR3: TGTGCCAGCAGCGTAGAAGGAGGGACCTCCGAGCAGTACTTC.

This clone came up a few times. The chain joins TRBV27 to TRBJ2-5; the D gene is possibly TRBD1 (5 bases). The length of the CDR3 is 14 residues. Germline V gene sequence: CDR1 MNHEY, CDR2 SMNVEV (reference sequence). V shed 6 bases and J shed 2 bases, with 13 bases lying between them. The CDR3 loop reads CASRKGPGQETQYF. DNA of the CDR3: TGTGCCAGCAGGAAGGGGCCAGGTCAAGAGACCCAGTACTTC.

The chain employs TRBV7-2 and TRBJ1-6; 8 bases align to TRBD1. The CDR3 is 17 amino acids. The germline V gene has CDR1 SGHTA and CDR2 FQGNSA. Germline trimming cut 1 base from V and 4 bases from J; bases unmatched to any gene: 6. The CDR3 DNA reads TGTGCCAGCAGCTTAGTGAGGCAGGGGGCTTATAATTCACCCCTCCACTTT. Amino acid sequence: CASSLVRQGAYNSPLHF.

This chain links TRBV19 with TRBJ2-7, with 10 bases that match TRBD2. The ends lost 5 bases at V and 3 bases at J; junction bases unmatched: 7. This CDR3 region has 15 residues. CDR1 is LNHDA and CDR2 is SQIVND in the germline V gene (reference sequence). CDR3: CASSVASGGLYEQYF. The CDR3 DNA reads as TGTGCCAGTAGTGTCGCTAGCGGGGGACTCTACGAGCAGTACTTC.

A note on this clone: The same CDR3 arises from other DNA sequences in this sample as well. This chain connects TRBV6-5 to TRBJ2-1; possible D gene TRBD1, 6 bases. V was pared by 5 bases and J by 5 bases, with 13 bases between. CDR1 MNHEY and CDR2 SVGAGI come from the germline V gene. The CDR3 is made up of 14 amino acids. CDR3: CASSTGTGNNEQFF. The CDR3 DNA is TGTGCCAGCAGTACAGGGACGGGTAACAATGAGCAGTTCTTC.

The chain uses TRBV5-1 and TRBJ1-1; unclear D gene. V lost 1 base and J 5 bases, leaving 18 bases between the germline ends. Germline V CDR1 and CDR2: SGHRS, YFSETQ. The CDR3 is 16 amino acids. CDR3 sequence reads: CASSLKLGRIGTEAFF. In DNA, the CDR3 is TGCGCCAGCAGCTTGAAGTTAGGGAGGATTGGGACTGAAGCTTTCTTT.

This chain uses TRBV4-1 with TRBJ2-3, with 13 bases identical to TRBD2. CDR1 and CDR2 from the germline V gene are MGHRA and YSYEKL. Losses at the gene ends were 1 base for V and 2 bases for J; bases not matched to a gene: 6. This CDR3 spans 18 amino acids. The CDR3 sequence: CASSQVLAGGPPTDTQYF. DNA of the CDR3: TGCGCCAGCAGCCAAGTACTAGCGGGGGGGCCCCCCACAGATACGCAGTATTTT.

This clone is a singleton in its sample. The chain recombines TRBV30 with TRBJ2-5, with D hard to call. The V and J ends lost 0 bases and 3 bases respectively, with 8 bases between them. Germline V lookup: CDR1 GTSNPN, CDR2 SVGIG (reference sequence). The CDR3 loop spans 13 amino acids. This chain's CDR3 is CAWSVGREETQYF. CDR3 nucleotide sequence: TGTGCCTGGAGTGTAGGCCGGGAAGAGACCCAGTACTTC.

The rearrangement joins TRBV28 to TRBJ1-5; 7 nucleotides align to TRBD1. Germline-derived CDR1 and CDR2 are MDHEN and SYDVKM. J gave up 6 bases and V 4 bases, and 9 bases lay outside the gene matches. The CDR3 is 15 residues long. Here the CDR3 reads CASSSGDSHSQPQHF. CDR3 coding DNA: TGTGCCAGCAGTTCGGGGGACAGCCATAGTCAGCCCCAGCATTTT.